Shown below are 18 T cell receptor beta chains from a single sample sequenced in a study of blood T cell repertoires in COVID-19. This table comes from immunoSEQ multiplex PCR, and its TCRdb copy is limited to in-frame clones, with some not included. The sample has some 290,000 clones, about 90% seen once. The sequenced sample was peripheral blood. The source is a woman aged 25-40 years with COVID-19, enrolled during active disease.

This chain connects TRBV29-1 to TRBJ1-2, with D perhaps TRBD1 (5 bases). V lost 7 bases and J lost 2, with 17 bases in between. The germline V gene has CDR1 SQVTM and CDR2 ANQGSEA. This CDR3 has 14 amino acids. The CDR3 nucleotides read TGCAGCGCAGGGCTGGTAGGGGTGAACTATGGCTACACCTTC. It specifies CSAGLVGVNYGYTF.

The chain carries TRBV29-1 and TRBJ1-4; 9 bases agree with TRBD1. Looked up from germline, CDR1 is SQVTM and CDR2 is ANQGSEA. The CDR3 length is 15 residues. Unmatched junction bases numbered 8, after V lost 4 bases and J lost 5 bases. CDR3 nucleotides: TGCAGCGTTGGAGCGGGGACAGGGCGAAATGAAAAACTGTTTTTT. It yields the protein CSVGAGTGRNEKLFF.

This chain joins TRBV19 and TRBJ1-4; D unresolved. The V gene's germline CDR1 is LNHDA and CDR2 SQIVND (reference sequence). This CDR3 comprises 13 residues. V lost 5 bases to trimming and J lost 7 bases, with 11 bases between them. CDR3: CASSFDLGEKLFF. The CDR3, as DNA: TGTGCCAGTAGTTTCGACTTGGGTGAAAAACTGTTTTTT.

V and J are TRBV27 and TRBJ2-5, with a weak D call TRBD1 (5 bases). Germline V gene sequence: CDR1 MNHEY, CDR2 SMNVEV (reference sequence). Trimming removed 10 bases at V and 1 base at J, with 22 bases between. CDR3 size: 16 residues. CDR3 in DNA: TGTGCCACCCGTCCTGGGGCATTCCTTCCCCAAGAGACCCAGTACTTC. This sequence encodes CATRPGAFLPQETQYF.

The rearrangement joins TRBV3-1 (or the pseudogene TRBV3-2) to TRBJ1-2; D call uncertain. CDR1 is LGHDT and CDR2 is YNNKEL in the germline V gene (reference sequence). V was pared by 0 bases and J by 8 bases, with 16 bases between. The CDR3 has 15 amino acids. The CDR3 DNA sequence: TGTGCCAGCAGCCAAGATGCAGGCAGACCCGAGGGCTACACCTTC. It codes for CASSQDAGRPEGYTF.

The chain recombines TRBV7-2 with TRBJ1-4, with 9 bases that match TRBD1. With 5 bases clipped from V and 6 bases from J, the junction kept 10 bases outside the gene matches. This CDR3 is built from 16 residues. The germline V gene has CDR1 SGHTA and CDR2 FQGNSA. The CDR3: CASSIPGTGRHEKLFF. DNA of the CDR3: TGTGCCAGCAGCATTCCCGGGACAGGGCGGCATGAAAAACTGTTTTTT. Full variable domain (remainder filled in from reference TRBV7-2 and TRBJ1-4): GAGVSQSPSNKVTEKGKDVELRCDPISGHTALYWYRQSLGQGLEFLIYFQGNSAPDKSGLPSDRFSAERTGGSVSTLTIQRTQQEDSAVYLCASSIPGTGRHEKLFFGSGTQLSVL.

The J gene is TRBJ2-7, the V gene TRBV4-1; possible D gene TRBD2, 6 bases. This CDR3 has 15 residues. Germline CDR1 and CDR2: MGHRA and YSYEKL. Trimming stripped 0 bases from V and 3 bases from J, with 12 bases between. The CDR3 is CASSQDRGIGYEQYF. CDR3 coding DNA: TGCGCCAGCAGCCAAGATCGGGGGATAGGCTACGAGCAGTACTTC.

This chain uses TRBV30 with TRBJ1-2; D is perhaps TRBD1 (5 bases). Trimming shortened V by 4 bases and J by 7 bases, and 16 bases separated the two germline ends. Germline CDR1 and CDR2: GTSNPN and SVGIG (reference sequence). CDR3 length: 13 amino acids. CDR3 coding DNA: TGTGCCTGGAATGGGGGAGCGACTAGTGGCTACACCTTC. It is translated as CAWNGGATSGYTF. Supplemented by reference TRBV30 and TRBJ1-2, the full variable domain reads SQTIHQWPATLVQPVGSPLSLECTVEGTSNPNLYWYRQAAGRGLQLLFYSVGIGQISSEVPQNLSASRPQDRQFILSSKKLLLSDSGFYLCAWNGGATSGYTFGSGTRLTVV.

This chain connects TRBV24-1 to TRBJ2-3; tentative D call: TRBD2 (5 bases). Germline CDR1 KGHDR, CDR2 SFDVKD. The CDR3 runs to 15 residues. Between the trimmed V and J ends, which lost 7 bases and 4 bases, there was a span of 17 bases. The CDR3 DNA follows: TGTGCCACCAGGGGGAGTGGTCCCGGGGCAGATACGCAGTATTTT. It encodes CATRGSGPGADTQYF.

CDR3 coding DNA: TGTGCCAGCAGCTTTTGGACTAGCCAAGAGACCCAGTACTTC. This translates into CASSFWTSQETQYF. The chain uses TRBV5-6 and TRBJ2-5; 7 nucleotides align to TRBD2. Trimming cost V 2 bases and J 1 base; bases outside gene matches: 2. Germline CDR1 and CDR2: SGHDT and YYEEEE. This CDR3 has 14 residues.

The chain has TRBV28 and TRBJ2-5; 13 nucleotides line up with TRBD2. Germline CDR1 MDHEN, CDR2 SYDVKM. V shed 6 bases, J shed 2 bases, and the junction held 9 bases outside the gene matches. This CDR3 has 17 residues. The CDR3 protein is CASSSLRLAGGQETQYF. The DNA of the CDR3 is TGTGCCAGCAGCTCTCTCAGACTAGCGGGAGGTCAAGAGACCCAGTACTTC.

The chain links TRBV19 to TRBJ2-7; tentatively, D is TRBD1 (6 bases). The V gene's germline CDR1 is LNHDA and CDR2 SQIVND (reference sequence). CDR3 size: 14 residues. Trimming stripped 3 bases from V and 7 bases from J, with 16 bases between. This CDR3 is CASSIQDSTVEQYF. As DNA, the CDR3 is TGTGCCAGTAGTATTCAGGACAGTACCGTGGAGCAGTACTTC.

The chain links TRBV15 to TRBJ1-2, with D possibly being TRBD1 (6 bases). Germline loops: CDR1 LNHNV, CDR2 YYDKDF (reference sequence). CDR3 length: 13 amino acids. V lost 6 bases and J 2 bases, leaving 10 bases between the germline ends. The DNA of the CDR3 is TGTGCCACCAGAACGACAGGAAACTATGGCTACACCTTC. Translated: CATRTTGNYGYTF.

The V call is TRBV11-2, the J call TRBJ1-2; the D is unclear. Looked up from germline, CDR1 is SGHAT and CDR2 is FQNNGV. V lost 5 bases and J 5 bases, leaving 12 bases between the germline ends. CDR3 length: 13 residues. The CDR3 coding sequence is TGTGCCAGCAGCCCGCGGGCTGAGTATGGCTACACCTTC. Its translation: CASSPRAEYGYTF.

The chain couples TRBV28 to TRBJ1-1, with D unclear. Trimming removed 1 base at V and 11 bases at J, with 11 bases between. The CDR3 runs to 12 residues. Germline-derived CDR1 and CDR2 are MDHEN and SYDVKM. CDR3 nucleotide sequence: TGTGCCAGCAGTTTATTCACCTCGGGGGCTTTCTTT. Translation: CASSLFTSGAFF. Using reference TRBV28 and TRBJ1-1 for the parts outside the CDR3, the full variable domain is DVKVTQSSRYLVKRTGEKVFLECVQDMDHENMFWYRQDPGLGLRLIYFSYDVKMKEKGDIPEGYSVSREKKERFSLILESASTNQTSMYLCASSLFTSGAFFGQGTRLTVV.

The chain recombines TRBV5-8 with TRBJ2-1; tentative D call: TRBD1 (5 bases). The CDR3 is 15 residues long. Germline V CDR1 and CDR2: SGHTS, YDEGEE. Trimming took 1 base from V and 4 from J, leaving 12 bases between them. Written as DNA, the CDR3 is TGTGCCAGCAGCTTGCCACGGACATTGTACAATGAGCAGTTCTTC. Translating it yields CASSLPRTLYNEQFF. The whole variable domain, remainder taken from reference TRBV5-8 and TRBJ2-1, is EAGVTQSPTHLIKTRGQQATLRCSPISGHTSVYWYQQALGLGLQFLLWYDEGEERNRGNFPPRFSGRQFPNYSSELNVNALELEDSALYLCASSLPRTLYNEQFFGPGTRLTVL.

This chain connects TRBV7-9 to TRBJ2-3; a possible D gene is TRBD1 (6 bases). In germline, CDR1 is SEHNR, CDR2 FQNEAQ (reference sequence). V lost 0 bases, J lost 2 bases, and 12 bases lay in between. This CDR3 has 16 residues. In nucleotides, the CDR3 is TGTGCCAGCAGCTTAGCCGTAGGGGGTCCCACAGATACGCAGTATTTT. This gives the protein CASSLAVGGPTDTQYF.

The chain uses TRBV4-1 and TRBJ2-1, with 11 bases lining up with TRBD1. The trim removed 4 bases at V and 7 bases at J, leaving 9 bases unmatched. The CDR3 has 16 residues. CDR1 and CDR2 from the germline V gene are MGHRA and YSYEKL. DNA for the CDR3: TGCGCCAGCAGCCTCGGGACAGGGGGATCGATGAATGAGCAGTTCTTC. Amino acids: CASSLGTGGSMNEQFF.